This entry is about one T cell receptor (beta chain). 60 Vbeta and 13 Jbeta primers were used in PCR. Original methodology: Roughly 81 million unique TCR beta chains, 9 million to 12 million shared, were counted in a later analysis. Using immunoSEQ multiplex PCR, the repertoire was profiled, and TCRdb retains in-frame clones only, with some absent. The V and J calls and clone size come from that table; D and trimming were worked out from the DNA. The sample shows approximately 120,000 clones, about 78% of them seen only once. CDR1 and CDR2 (germline): PRHDT, FYEKMQ (reference sequence). This CDR3 contains 16 residues. The entry originates in a study of cytomegalovirus exposure and HLA in healthy donors. Study-wide background: Approximately 80 million unique TCRs, all from HLA-typed donors, were included in an early release of the data. Genetic ancestry analysis placed around four fifths of the 398 donors that were genotyped in the Caucasian-associated cluster.

The receptor was derived from a man in his fifties in good health and CMV-seronegative. The gene calls are TRBV13 and TRBJ2-5; the match to TRBD1 covers 8 bases. The end of the DNA aligns better with TRBJ2-7, so the J call may be wrong. Sequenced sample: PBMCs. The CDR3, as DNA: TGTGCCAGCAGCTTAAGACTAGTAAGGACAGGGCACGAGCAGTACTTC. Its translation is CASSLRLVRTGHEQYF.